The TCR beta chain under discussion was sequenced for a study of cytotoxic CD8 clonotypes in ibrutinib-treated CLL. Overall study findings and caveats: Sustained-remission and progressing patients diverged in sampling times.

The CDR3 consists of 14 residues. V lost 4 bases, J lost 2 bases, and 8 bases lay in between. Germline values: CDR1 SGHVS, CDR2 FNYEAQ. The table came from immunoSEQ multiplex PCR; TCRdb's copy has only in-frame clones and leaves some out. The sample lists roughly 97,000 clones, approximately 78% seen once, with around 30% in the top ten. Concerning this clone: Antigen: not known. The sample contains more than one DNA sequence encoding this CDR3.

The rearrangement links TRBV7-6 to TRBJ2-2; D is unresolved. This specimen was PBMCs, taken after 12 months of ibrutinib treatment. The source is a human donor with chronic lymphocytic leukemia. The CDR3 here is CASSSGTNTGELFF. The CDR3 coding sequence is TGTGCCAGCAGCTCGGGTACCAACACCGGGGAGCTGTTTTTT.